Below, 19 T cell receptor beta chains from the same sample are listed, as sequenced in a study of T cell responses to AZD1222 COVID-19 vaccine. Assay used: immunoSEQ multiplex PCR; TCRdb lists only in-frame clones, some missing. The sample holds 150,000 to 200,000 clones, around 93% seen once. The sequencing used peripheral blood, collected on day 0 of AZD1222 vaccination. All receptors derive from an adult in good health.

The sample holds a few counts of this clone. The CDR3: CASSLGPGGAGNEKLFF. The CDR3 bases are TGTGCCAGCAGCTTAGGGCCCGGGGGCGCCGGTAATGAAAAACTGTTTTTT. The rearrangement uses TRBV7-8 and TRBJ1-4; D may be TRBD1 (6 bases). With 1 base removed from V and 4 bases from J, the gap between germline ends came to 16 bases. CDR3 size: 17 residues. Looked up from germline, CDR1 is SGHVS and CDR2 is FQNEAQ.

The gene calls are TRBV20-1 and TRBJ1-5; no firm D call. This CDR3 is built from 15 residues. CDR1 and CDR2 from the germline V gene are DFQATT and SNEGSKA (reference sequence). V was cut by 3 bases and J by 0 bases, with 12 bases left in between. The CDR3 sequence is CSASSVPLSNQPQHF. The CDR3 DNA is TGCAGTGCTAGTTCAGTTCCCCTTAGCAATCAGCCCCAGCATTTT.

This clone was seen once. The chain employs TRBV21-1 and TRBJ2-7; whether TRBD2, the table's D call, matches the DNA was not checked. TRBV21-1 is deemed a pseudogene. This CDR3 is 15 amino acids long. CDR3 loop: CASSKAGRLACEQYF. DNA for the CDR3: TGTGCCAGCAGCAAAGCAGGGAGACTAGCTTGCGAGCAGTACTTC.

This clone was recorded only once. The V and J genes are TRBV28 and TRBJ1-4; the match to TRBD1 covers 8 bases. Looked up from germline, CDR1 is MDHEN and CDR2 is SYDVKM. The CDR3 is 14 residues long. V shed 5 bases, J shed 8 bases, and the junction held 7 bases outside the gene matches. The CDR3 DNA follows: TGTGCCAGCAGTACAGGGGGACGTCCCGAAAAACTGTTTTTT. It encodes CASSTGGRPEKLFF.

The chain employs TRBV27 and TRBJ1-5; D unresolved. Germline values: CDR1 MNHEY, CDR2 SMNVEV (reference sequence). Trimming took off 4 bases at V and 4 bases at J, with 23 bases between the two ends. CDR3 length: 18 amino acids. CDR3 in amino acids: CASSSLGARGEGNQPQHF. The DNA for the CDR3 is TGTGCCAGCAGTTCACTTGGCGCCCGTGGCGAGGGTAATCAGCCCCAGCATTTT.

The chain carries TRBV9 and TRBJ2-1, with D possibly being TRBD2 (6 bases). V was clipped by 1 base and J by 0 bases, with 11 bases between them. The CDR3 is 16 residues long. The V gene's germline CDR1 is SGDLS and CDR2 YYNGEE. The DNA of the CDR3 is TGTGCCAGCAGCGTAACTAGCTCGAGCTCCTACAATGAGCAGTTCTTC. This translates into CASSVTSSSSYNEQFF.

V gene TRBV5-6 combines with J gene TRBJ1-1, with D unclear. Germline V gene lookup returns CDR1 SGHDT and CDR2 YYEEEE. The ends were cut back, 0 bases at V and 6 bases at J, with 15 bases in the middle. The CDR3 totals 15 residues. The CDR3 loop is CASSLGPLGIAEAFF. The CDR3 DNA reads as TGTGCCAGCAGCTTGGGACCGCTAGGCATCGCTGAAGCTTTCTTT.

This chain connects TRBV19 to TRBJ1-5; no reliable D call. V was clipped by 3 bases and J by 2 bases, with 14 bases between them. CDR1 and CDR2 from the germline V gene are LNHDA and SQIVND (reference sequence). This CDR3 spans 16 amino acids. The CDR3 reads CASSILQPKGNQPQHF. As DNA, the CDR3 is TGTGCCAGTAGTATCCTACAACCGAAGGGCAATCAGCCCCAGCATTTT.

The rearrangement links TRBV6-1 to TRBJ2-7, with TRBD1 matching over 9 bases. Trimming removed 2 bases from V and 3 bases from J; junction bases left unmatched: 14. Per the germline V gene, CDR1 is MNHNS and CDR2 is SASEGT. The CDR3 is 18 residues long. CDR3 sequence (DNA): TGTGCCAGCAGTGAACCGGGACAGGGCCTATATGGGCTCTACGAGCAGTACTTC. Encoded protein: CASSEPGQGLYGLYEQYF.

This clone was seen once. V and J are TRBV4-2 and TRBJ2-7, with D tentatively TRBD1 (6 bases). CDR1 is LGHNA, CDR2 YNFKEQ, per germline. CDR3 length: 17 residues. V lost 0 bases, J lost 3 bases, and 18 bases lay in between. CDR3 DNA: TGTGCCAGCAGCCAAGATCCATTTGGACAGTTCCTCTACGAGCAGTACTTC. This gives the protein CASSQDPFGQFLYEQYF.

This rearrangement joins TRBV21-1 to TRBJ2-3; the table's D call, TRBD2, has no DNA check behind it. TRBV21-1 is termed a pseudogene. The length of the CDR3 is 15 residues. The CDR3 DNA follows: TGTGCCAGCAGCAAAGCCCCCCTAGATGAAGATACGCAGTATTTT. Encoded protein: CASSKAPLDEDTQYF.

The rearrangement joins TRBV19 to TRBJ1-2; 8 nucleotides agree with TRBD1. The CDR3 runs 12 residues. From germline, CDR1 is LNHDA and CDR2 SQIVND (reference sequence). V lost 4 bases to trimming and J lost 6 bases; unmatched junction nucleotides: 1. The CDR3 bases are TGTGCCAGTAGTAACAGGGGGAATGGCTACACCTTC. This sequence encodes CASSNRGNGYTF.

V usage is TRBV5-8 and J usage is TRBJ1-1; D is undetermined. Germline values: CDR1 SGHTS, CDR2 YDEGEE. V was cut by 1 base and J by 1 base, with 11 bases left in between. This CDR3 is 15 amino acids long. In nucleotides, the CDR3 is TGTGCCAGCAGCTTGATAGGTCTCCCGAACACTGAAGCTTTCTTT. Translated, it gives CASSLIGLPNTEAFF.

The chain links TRBV2 to TRBJ2-2; 8 nucleotides agree with TRBD1. The V and J ends lost 3 bases and 7 bases, in that order; junction bases with no gene match: 4. CDR3 length equals 14 residues. Per the germline V gene, CDR1 is SNHLY and CDR2 is FYNNEI. The CDR3 bases are TGTGCCAGCAGTGAGCAGGGGGCCGGCGGGGAGCTGTTTTTT. As protein: CASSEQGAGGELFF.

J is TRBJ2-5 and V is TRBV7-2, with TRBD2 as a possible D gene (5 bases). V was shortened by 5 bases and J by 5 bases, with 15 bases between the two germline ends. From germline, CDR1 is SGHTA and CDR2 FQGNSA. The CDR3 has 14 residues. CDR3 in DNA: TGTGCCAGCAGCCCCGGACTGGCCGGGGAGACCCAGTACTTC. Translated: CASSPGLAGETQYF. The full variable domain, with the rest looked up from reference TRBV7-2 and TRBJ2-5, is GAGVSQSPSNKVTEKGKDVELRCDPISGHTALYWYRQSLGQGLEFLIYFQGNSAPDKSGLPSDRFSAERTGGSVSTLTIQRTQQEDSAVYLCASSPGLAGETQYFGPGTRLLVL.

This clone was recorded a few times. This chain links TRBV2 with TRBJ2-7; TRBD2 matches at 11 bases. CDR3 length: 17 amino acids. V lost 4 bases and J lost 0; bases outside the gene matches: 8. From germline, CDR1 is SNHLY and CDR2 FYNNEI. The CDR3 sequence is CASSGASGGLSSYEQYF. The CDR3 nucleotides read TGTGCCAGCAGTGGGGCTAGCGGGGGGCTAAGCTCCTACGAGCAGTACTTC.

The chain combines TRBV2 with TRBJ2-4; D is tentatively TRBD1 or TRBD2 (5 bases each). This CDR3 is built from 14 residues. V was shortened by 9 bases and J by 2 bases, with 14 bases between the two germline ends. Per the germline V gene, CDR1 is SNHLY and CDR2 is FYNNEI. CDR3 region: CASKQGESKNIQYF. CDR3 DNA sequence: TGTGCCAGTAAACAAGGGGAGTCCAAAAACATTCAGTACTTC.

This chain links TRBV27 with TRBJ1-5; D might be TRBD1 (6 bases). Germline values: CDR1 MNHEY, CDR2 SMNVEV (reference sequence). Trimming took 4 bases from V and 1 from J, leaving 14 bases between them. There are 16 residues in the CDR3. The CDR3 DNA sequence: TGTGCCAGCAGTTCACGAGACAGGCCCAGCAATCAGCCCCAGCATTTT. As protein: CASSSRDRPSNQPQHF.

This clone was detected only once. The chain recombines TRBV28 with TRBJ2-3; TRBD2 matches 8 bases. The germline V gene encodes CDR1 MDHEN and CDR2 SYDVKM. The V and J ends lost 2 bases and 4 bases, in that order; junction bases with no gene match: 11. The CDR3 has 17 amino acids. The CDR3 DNA reads as TGTGCCAGCAGTTTAGGTGTTAGCGGGGATGGGGCAGATACGCAGTATTTT. This translates into CASSLGVSGDGADTQYF.